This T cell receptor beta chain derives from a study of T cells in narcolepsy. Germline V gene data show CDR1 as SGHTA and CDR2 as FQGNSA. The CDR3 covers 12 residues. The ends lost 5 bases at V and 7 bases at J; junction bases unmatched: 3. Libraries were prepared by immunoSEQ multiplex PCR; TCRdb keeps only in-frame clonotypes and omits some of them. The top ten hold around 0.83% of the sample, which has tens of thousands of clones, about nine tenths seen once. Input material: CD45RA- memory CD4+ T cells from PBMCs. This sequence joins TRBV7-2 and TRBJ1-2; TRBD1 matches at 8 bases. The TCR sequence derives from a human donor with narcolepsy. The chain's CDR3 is CASSQTGVGYTF. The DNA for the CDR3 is TGTGCCAGCAGCCAGACAGGGGTTGGCTACACCTTC.